The 20 T cell receptor beta chains below were found in one sample sequenced in a study of tissue T cells after allogeneic stem cell transplantation. Here immunoSEQ multiplex PCR was the method, and the copy in TCRdb shows in-frame clones only, minus some. This sample has 6,000 or so clones, with about half found just once. Time point here: mouse harvest day 7 after allogeneic transplant. Tail vein injection delivered 10^7 T-cell-depleted bone marrow cells and 10^6 splenic CD5+ T cells. The sample taken for sequencing was gut tissue. The source is a female BALB/c mouse given C57BL/6 T cells with graft-versus-host disease after an allogeneic hematopoietic cell transplant.

A note on this clone: Gene names are mouse gene names. This CDR3 reads CSSSQSAAISNERLFF. Partial CDR3 DNA: TGCTCCAGCAGTCAATCGGCTGCCATTTCCAACGAAAGATTATTT. The rearrangement uses TRBV23 and TRBJ1-4. The read ends 1 residue early relative to the CDR3; the germline J gene fills the gap. Germline V gene lookup returns CDR1 KGHTA and CDR2 FQNQQP. This CDR3 has 16 amino acids.

This clone has only a few counts. Mouse germline and gene names are used. The sequence runs out 1 residue before the end of the CDR3; the remainder is reconstructed from the germline J gene. V gene TRBV13-2 combines with J gene TRBJ1-1; TRBD1 aligns across 12 bases. Losses at the gene ends were 2 bases for V and 3 bases for J; bases not matched to a gene: 5. Germline lookup yields CDR1 NNHNN and CDR2 SYGAGS (reference sequence). This CDR3 comprises 16 residues. CDR3 DNA, as far as it was read: TGTGCCAGCGGTGAACCGGGACAGGGGGCCCACACAGAAGTCTTC. Its translation is CASGEPGQGAHTEVF. In full, the CDR3 reads CASGEPGQGAHTEVFF.

About this clone itself: Gene names and germline match the mouse. The sequenced CDR3 bases are TGTGCCAGCAGCGGGACAGGGCAAGACACCCAGTAC. Translating it yields CASSGTGQDTQY. The entire CDR3 is CASSGTGQDTQYF. The chain recombines TRBV26 with TRBJ2-5, with TRBD1 matching over 9 bases. With the read ending 1 residue before the CDR3 end, the germline J gene is used to fill in that end. The germline V gene encodes CDR1 KGHPV and CDR2 FQNQEV (reference sequence). Trimming removed 6 bases from V and 3 bases from J; junction bases left unmatched: 1. The CDR3 has 13 residues. The variable domain in full, with the rest retrieved from reference TRBV26 and TRBJ2-5, is NSKVIQTPRYLVKGQGQKAKMRCIPEKGHPVVFWYQQNKNNEFKFLINFQNQEVLQQIDMTEKRFSAECPSNSPCSLEIQSSEAGDSALYLCASSGTGQDTQYFGPGTRLLVL.

For this clone: Genes here carry mouse names. Read sequence stops 1 residue before the CDR3 end, and the germline J gene provides the missing end. V is TRBV26 and J is TRBJ2-1; 11 bases agree with TRBD2. The CDR3 sequence is 14 residues long. Germline V gene lookup returns CDR1 KGHPV and CDR2 FQNQEV (reference sequence). Trimming cost V 2 bases and J 6 bases; bases outside gene matches: 0. The DNA read from the CDR3 is TGTGCCAGCAGTCTGGACTGGGGGGGTGCTGAGCAGTTC. The encoded protein is CASSLDWGGAEQF. The whole CDR3 sequence reads CASSLDWGGAEQFF.

Details on this clone: Mouse gene names apply. The read terminates 1 residue before the CDR3 end, so the remaining end is supplied by the germline J gene. V is TRBV15 and J is TRBJ2-5, with 11 bases that match TRBD1. This CDR3 region has 13 residues. The V and J ends lost 5 bases and 6 bases, in that order; junction bases with no gene match: 1. The germline CDR1 and CDR2 sequences are SGHND and FRSKSL. The CDR3 protein is CASSRTGGDTQYF. Partial CDR3 DNA: TGTGCCAGCAGTCGGACAGGGGGCGACACCCAGTAC.

This clone is categorized as medium-sized. Mouse gene names and germline throughout. The read ends 1 residue shy of where the CDR3 ends; the end is completed using the germline J gene. V and J are TRBV26 and TRBJ1-1; no clear D gene. CDR3 length equals 13 residues. Trimming took 4 bases from V and 0 from J, leaving 6 bases between them. The germline V gene encodes CDR1 KGHPV and CDR2 FQNQEV (reference sequence). The chain's CDR3 is CASSPQANTEVFF. The DNA read from the CDR3 is TGTGCCAGCAGTCCACAAGCAAACACAGAAGTCTTC.

About this clone itself: The germline and genes are mouse ones. The read ends 1 residue before the CDR3 terminus; that terminus is restored from the germline J gene. V usage is TRBV26 and J usage is TRBJ2-4; D not resolved. Germline CDR1 is KGHPV and CDR2 is FQNQEV (reference sequence). The CDR3 extends over 15 amino acids. V was shortened by 0 bases and J by 0 bases, with 7 bases between the two germline ends. CDR3 sequence reads: CASSLSVNSQNTLYF. CDR3 DNA (partial): TGTGCCAGCAGTCTGTCGGTCAATAGTCAAAACACCTTGTAC. The full variable domain, with the rest looked up from reference TRBV26 and TRBJ2-4, is NSKVIQTPRYLVKGQGQKAKMRCIPEKGHPVVFWYQQNKNNEFKFLINFQNQEVLQQIDMTEKRFSAECPSNSPCSLEIQSSEAGDSALYLCASSLSVNSQNTLYFGAGTRLSVL.

This clone was detected a few times. The gene names here belong to mouse. The read halts 1 residue ahead of the CDR3 end, with the missing end drawn from the germline J gene. The V gene is TRBV26, the J gene TRBJ1-4, with D hard to call. Germline V gene data show CDR1 as KGHPV and CDR2 as FQNQEV (reference sequence). This CDR3 spans 14 amino acids. Trimming stripped 3 bases from V and 0 bases from J, with 5 bases between. CDR3 DNA (partial): TGTGCCAGCAGTCTTCAGTTTTCCAACGAAAGATTATTT. This translates into CASSLQFSNERLF. In full, the CDR3 is CASSLQFSNERLFF. Variable domain in full (rest from reference TRBV26 and TRBJ1-4): NSKVIQTPRYLVKGQGQKAKMRCIPEKGHPVVFWYQQNKNNEFKFLINFQNQEVLQQIDMTEKRFSAECPSNSPCSLEIQSSEAGDSALYLCASSLQFSNERLFFGHGTKLSVL.

As concerns this clone: These gene names are mouse names. The read gets to within 1 residue of the CDR3 end, and the germline J gene fills in the rest. This sequence joins TRBV26 and TRBJ2-7, with D unresolved. With 0 bases removed from V and 7 bases from J, the gap between germline ends came to 7 bases. The CDR3 runs 12 residues. The V gene's germline CDR1 is KGHPV and CDR2 FQNQEV (reference sequence). The sequenced part of the CDR3 DNA is TGTGCCAGCAGTCTGTCGGATTGGGAACAGTAC. This codes for CASSLSDWEQY. The CDR3 reads in full as CASSLSDWEQYF.

This clone was observed a handful of times. Gene names and germline match the mouse. The CDR3 goes on 1 residue after the read ends, and that part is filled in from the germline J gene. The J gene is TRBJ1-4, the V gene TRBV3; the D is unclear. The CDR3 contains 14 residues. Germline V gives CDR1 SNHLY, CDR2 FYNGKV (reference sequence). Trimming left V 4 bases short and J 0 bases short, with 6 bases between. CDR3 sequence: CASSYRVSNERLFF. The part of the CDR3 DNA that was read is TGTGCCAGCAGCTACAGAGTTTCCAACGAAAGATTATTT.

A note on this clone: Gene names and germline refer to mouse. The CDR3 goes on 1 residue after the read ends, and that part is filled in from the germline J gene. The gene calls are TRBV12-2 and TRBJ2-2, with D unresolved. The germline V gene encodes CDR1 SGHLS and CDR2 HYDKME. Trimming stripped 2 bases from V and 3 bases from J, with 6 bases between. This CDR3 is 13 amino acids long. Here the CDR3 reads CASSRRYTGQLYF. CDR3 DNA, as far as it was read: TGTGCCAGCTCTCGGCGATACACCGGGCAGCTCTAC. The full variable domain, with the rest looked up from reference TRBV12-2 and TRBJ2-2, is NSGVVQSPRYIIKGKGERSILKCIPISGHLSVAWYQQTQGQELKFFIQHYDKMERDKGNLPSRFSVQQFDDYHSEMNMSALELEDSAVYFCASSRRYTGQLYFGEGSKLTVL.

About this clone itself: Genes here carry mouse names. The CDR3 end lies 1 residue beyond the end of the read and is filled in from the germline J gene. The chain carries TRBV26 and TRBJ1-4; D is unclear. This CDR3 has 14 residues. Germline assignment: CDR1 KGHPV and CDR2 FQNQEV (reference sequence). V lost 4 bases to trimming and J lost 0 bases, with 6 bases between them. This CDR3 is CASSQALSNERLFF. Partial CDR3 DNA: TGTGCCAGCAGTCAGGCACTTTCCAACGAAAGATTATTT.

As concerns this clone: Gene names refer to mouse genes. Read coverage stops 1 residue before the CDR3 terminus; the germline J gene supplies the remainder. The rearrangement uses TRBV23 and TRBJ1-5; the DNA was not used to check the table's D call, TRBD1. The germline gives CDR1 KGHTA, CDR2 FQNQQP. The CDR3 has 15 residues. CDR3 bases read: TGCTCCAGCAGTCAACAGGGCCATAACAACCAGGCTCCGCTT. The encoded protein is CSSSQQGHNNQAPL. From start to end, the CDR3 is CSSSQQGHNNQAPLF.

With respect to this clone: Mouse gene names and germline throughout. The read terminates 1 residue ahead of where the CDR3 ends, so the germline J gene completes it. V gene TRBV15 combines with J gene TRBJ2-4; a weak D match, TRBD2 (6 bases). Germline V lookup: CDR1 SGHND, CDR2 FRSKSL. The CDR3 contains 13 residues. The ends were cut back, 6 bases at V and 6 bases at J, with 13 bases in the middle. The part of the CDR3 DNA that was read is TGTGCCAGCAGCCACGACTGGAAGAACACCTTGTAC. Protein: CASSHDWKNTLY. In full, the CDR3 is CASSHDWKNTLYF.

This clone was seen only once. The gene names given are mouse names. The read ends 1 residue shy of where the CDR3 ends; the end is completed using the germline J gene. The gene calls are TRBV16 and TRBJ2-7, with TRBD1 identical over 7 bases. This CDR3 spans 13 amino acids. Germline values: CDR1 SGHSA, CDR2 FRNQAP. J gave up 1 base and V 5 bases, and 2 bases lay outside the gene matches. CDR3 region: CASSPTGSYEQYF. The sequenced part of the CDR3 DNA is TGTGCAAGCAGCCCGACAGGGTCCTATGAACAGTAC.

This clone has more than one count but fewer than ten. Genes here carry mouse names. The read terminates 1 residue before the CDR3 end, so the remaining end is supplied by the germline J gene. V gene TRBV12-2 combines with J gene TRBJ2-1; 9 positions agree with TRBD2. In germline, CDR1 is SGHLS, CDR2 HYDKME. CDR3 length: 14 residues. V lost 2 bases and J lost 4; bases outside the gene matches: 2. This chain's CDR3 is CASSPGTGYAEQFF. CDR3 DNA (partial): TGTGCCAGCTCTCCCGGGACTGGGTATGCTGAGCAGTTC.

Details on this clone: Germline and genes: mouse. The CDR3 is cut off 1 residue early in the read; its end comes from the germline J gene. The chain combines TRBV26 with TRBJ2-1, with 10 bases identical to TRBD1. The CDR3 extends over 15 amino acids. V lost 4 bases to trimming and J lost 4 bases; unmatched junction nucleotides: 4. Germline assignment: CDR1 KGHPV and CDR2 FQNQEV (reference sequence). The CDR3 loop reads CASSPWTGGYAEQFF. CDR3 bases read: TGTGCCAGCAGTCCTTGGACAGGGGGGTATGCTGAGCAGTTC.

Details on this clone: The genes are named according to mouse. The read falls 1 residue short of the CDR3 end, and the missing part is taken from the germline J gene. The V gene is TRBV23, the J gene TRBJ1-1; the table names TRBD1, a call not compared with the DNA. The length of the CDR3 is 15 residues. CDR1 KGHTA and CDR2 FQNQQP come from the germline V gene. CDR3 DNA, as far as it was read: TGCTCCAGCAGTCAATCGATTGCAGCAAACACAGAAGTCTTC. Its translation is CSSSQSIAANTEVF. The whole CDR3 protein is CSSSQSIAANTEVFF.

Regarding this clone: Mouse names are used for the genes. The read is 1 residue too short to cover the CDR3 end, so that end is filled in from the germline J gene. The sample carries other DNA sequences with the same CDR3. The chain links TRBV26 to TRBJ1-1; tentative D call: TRBD1 (6 bases). The V gene's germline CDR1 is KGHPV and CDR2 FQNQEV (reference sequence). Trimming shortened V by 3 bases and J by 0 bases, and 8 bases separated the two germline ends. The CDR3 sequence is 14 residues long. Incomplete CDR3 DNA: TGTGCCAGCAGTCTAGGGACAACAAACACAGAAGTCTTC. Encoded protein: CASSLGTTNTEVF. The complete CDR3 reads CASSLGTTNTEVFF.

This clone was found once. Genes and germline come from the mouse. The read halts 1 residue ahead of the CDR3 end, with the missing end drawn from the germline J gene. This chain joins TRBV21 and TRBJ2-5; TRBD1 agrees at 8 bases. TRBV21 is an ORF, and what it does is uncertain. J lost 6 bases, V lost 0 bases, and 2 bases had no gene match. CDR3 length equals 14 residues. CDR3 residues: CASSQSRTGDTQYF. Partial CDR3 DNA: TGTGCTAGCAGTCAATCCCGGACAGGGGACACCCAGTAC.